The rows below give T cell receptor beta chains drawn from one sample of a study of OX40 agonist ivuxolimab in advanced cancers. Profiled with immunoSEQ multiplex PCR; TCRdb holds only in-frame clones, not every one. Seen here are just over 60,000 clones, about 92% observed once, and the top ten hold roughly 0.56%. The sequencing here drew on CD4+ or CD8+ T cells sorted from blood, taken in a trial of the OX40 agonist ivuxolimab. The receptors derive from an adult with an advanced solid tumor such as melanoma, head and neck, liver or kidney cancer. Each CDR3 is given with its conserved first and last residue. Each record gives: D gene, J gene, V gene, clone size, CDR3 protein, CDR3 DNA. A D gene is named only where the DNA matches it firmly. A clone size is listed for some rows: how often the clone was seen (once, few, many), or a class if it is expanded.

TRBD1 TRBJ2-5 TRBV5-5 . CASSRDRGQETQYF TGTGCCAGCAGCCGGGACAGGGGCCAAGAGACCCAGTACTTC
. TRBJ1-2 TRBV6-6 . CATGVGPPVRPTF TGTGCCACCGGCGTTGGACCCCCAGTTCGACCCACCTTC
. TRBJ1-1 TRBV11-2 few CASRSQATEAFF TGTGCCAGCAGGTCTCAGGCCACTGAAGCTTTCTTT
. TRBJ2-2 TRBV23-1 . CASSHYPQASTGELFF TGCGCCAGCAGTCATTATCCACAAGCCTCCACCGGGGAGCTGTTTTTT
. TRBJ2-1 TRBV7-6 . CASSLRAGRDVGEQFF TGTGCCAGCAGCTTACGTGCGGGTCGGGATGTGGGTGAGCAGTTCTTC
. TRBJ2-7 TRBV13 . CASSLGEGGEQYF TGTGCCAGCAGCTTAGGCGAAGGGGGTGAGCAGTACTTC
. TRBJ1-1 TRBV5-5 . CASSFWGNTEAFF TGTGCCAGCAGCTTTTGGGGGAACACTGAAGCTTTCTTT
. TRBJ2-7 TRBV4-1 . CASSPTGFLNEQYF TGCGCCAGCAGCCCTACAGGGTTTTTGAACGAGCAGTACTTC
TRBD2 TRBJ2-2 TRBV6-5 . CASRASGNTGELFF TGTGCCAGCAGAGCTAGCGGTAACACCGGGGAGCTGTTTTTT
. TRBJ2-5 TRBV10-1 . CASSESGFQETQYF TGCGCCAGCAGTGAGTCGGGATTTCAAGAGACCCAGTACTTC
. TRBJ2-7 TRBV30 . CAWTWGGVRGSYEQYF TGTGCCTGGACTTGGGGCGGGGTTCGGGGTTCCTACGAGCAGTACTTC
TRBD2 TRBJ2-1 TRBV27 . CASRILAGGTYNEQFF TGTGCCAGCAGAATCCTGGCGGGAGGCACCTACAATGAGCAGTTCTTC
. TRBJ1-2 TRBV7-3 . CASSPSGGARDGYTF TGTGCCAGCAGCCCCTCGGGAGGGGCGAGGGATGGCTACACCTTC
TRBD1 TRBJ2-4 TRBV6-1 . CAIEAGTVKNIQYF TGTGCCATCGAAGCCGGGACAGTGAAAAACATTCAGTACTTC
TRBD1 TRBJ2-2 TRBV5-6 . CASSAWDSPTGELFF TGTGCCAGCAGCGCATGGGACAGCCCCACCGGGGAGCTGTTTTTT
TRBD2 TRBJ2-1 TRBV9 . CASSGEREKPYGNEQFF TGTGCCAGCAGCGGCGAGCGGGAGAAGCCCTACGGCAATGAGCAGTTCTTC
. TRBJ1-1 TRBV6-5 . CASSYRDDTEAFF TGTGCCAGCAGTTACAGGGACGACACTGAAGCTTTCTTT
. TRBJ2-3 TRBV5-1 . CASSLAPGVRTDTQYF TGCGCCAGCAGCTTGGCCCCGGGGGTACGTACAGATACGCAGTATTTT
. TRBJ1-5 TRBV19 . CASSRGITGDTSTQPQHF TGTGCCAGCAGTAGAGGTATAACCGGGGACACCAGCACTCAGCCCCAGCATTTT
. TRBJ2-1 TRBV6-5 . CASSERNEQFF TGTGCCAGCAGCGAAAGGAATGAGCAGTTCTTC
. TRBJ1-3 TRBV10-2 . CASRSGTSGNTIYF TGCGCCAGCAGGTCAGGGACCTCTGGAAACACCATATATTTT
. TRBJ2-5 TRBV19 . CASSPFGETQYF TGTGCCAGTAGTCCCTTCGGGGAGACCCAGTACTTC
. TRBJ1-2 TRBV29-1 . CSVETPALAYTF TGCAGCGTTGAAACCCCCGCTCTGGCGTACACCTTC
. TRBJ1-1 TRBV7-9 . CASSPQTGNTEAFF TGTGCCAGCAGCCCTCAGACAGGGAACACTGAAGCTTTCTTT
TRBD2 TRBJ2-2 TRBV7-9 once CASSPSGSGTGELFF TGTGCCAGCAGCCCTAGCGGGAGCGGCACCGGGGAGCTGTTTTTT
. TRBJ2-6 TRBV7-3 . CASSPGSGANVLTF TGTGCCAGCAGCCCCGGCTCTGGGGCCAACGTCCTGACTTTC
. TRBJ2-1 TRBV5-1 few CASSPRDGLIDEQFF TGCGCCAGCAGCCCCCGGGACGGGCTAATCGATGAGCAGTTCTTC
. TRBJ1-5 TRBV7-3 . CASSQDSGQPQHF TGTGCCAGCAGCCAGGACAGTGGGCAGCCCCAGCATTTT
. TRBJ1-1 TRBV6-1 . CASSPIPGEAFF TGTGCCAGCAGTCCCATCCCCGGGGAAGCTTTCTTT
. TRBJ2-7 TRBV6-5 . CASGPGYGSYEQYF TGTGCCAGCGGCCCTGGATACGGCTCCTACGAGCAGTACTTC
TRBD1 TRBJ1-5 TRBV7-6 . CASSPGPTGVNQPQHF TGTGCCAGCAGCCCGGGGCCGACAGGGGTCAATCAGCCCCAGCATTTT
TRBD2 TRBJ2-7 TRBV5-1 . CASSLVPASSGGAYEQYF TGCGCCAGCAGCTTGGTTCCCGCATCTAGCGGGGGGGCCTACGAGCAGTACTTC
TRBD1 TRBJ2-5 TRBV7-6 . CASTRTGVETQYF TGTGCCAGCACCAGGACAGGGGTGGAGACCCAGTACTTC
TRBD2 TRBJ2-7 TRBV6-6 . CASRGLAGSEQYF TGTGCCAGCAGAGGACTAGCGGGATCCGAGCAGTACTTC
TRBD1 TRBJ1-1 TRBV19 once CASSQGQGVFLNTEAFF TGTGCCAGTAGTCAGGGGCAGGGGGTGTTCCTGAACACTGAAGCTTTCTTT
TRBD1 TRBJ2-7 TRBV5-1 . CASSLLDRAYEQYF TGCGCCAGCAGCCTGCTGGACAGGGCCTACGAGCAGTACTTC
. TRBJ1-1 TRBV7-8 . CASSPNVQGSLRMNTEAFF TGTGCCAGCAGCCCGAACGTACAGGGATCGCTTCGAATGAACACTGAAGCTTTCTTT
. TRBJ1-5 TRBV6-5 . CASSESVTAQPQHF TGTGCCAGCAGTGAGTCGGTGACTGCTCAGCCCCAGCATTTT
. TRBJ2-5 TRBV6-5 . CASGDWGRETQYF TGTGCCAGCGGGGACTGGGGAAGGGAGACCCAGTACTTC
TRBD1 TRBJ2-6 TRBV5-6 . CASTSAGTGLTGANVLTF TGTGCCAGCACCTCAGCCGGGACAGGGCTTACTGGGGCCAACGTCCTGACTTTC
TRBD1 TRBJ2-1 TRBV7-9 . CASSPPGQPYNEQFF TGTGCCAGCAGCCCTCCGGGACAGCCATACAATGAGCAGTTCTTC
. TRBJ1-2 TRBV7-9 . CASRSSASTGYGYTF TGTGCCAGCAGGTCTAGTGCCTCAACGGGTTATGGCTACACCTTC
TRBD2 TRBJ2-3 TRBV5-4 . CASSPSGGAVVRDTQYF TGTGCCAGCAGTCCTAGCGGGGGGGCCGTAGTTAGAGATACGCAGTATTTT
TRBD1 TRBJ2-7 TRBV5-1 . CASSLLPGQGYEQYF TGCGCCAGCAGCTTGCTCCCGGGACAGGGTTACGAGCAGTACTTC
. TRBJ2-5 TRBV30 . CAWSVGGPQETQYF TGTGCCTGGAGTGTGGGGGGGCCCCAAGAGACCCAGTACTTC
TRBD1 TRBJ2-7 TRBV6-5 once CASSPRQGAEQYF TGTGCCAGCAGTCCTAGACAGGGGGCCGAGCAGTACTTC
. TRBJ1-5 TRBV6-1 . CASSRINQPQHF TGTGCCAGCAGTAGAATCAATCAGCCCCAGCATTTT
. TRBJ1-4 TRBV5-1 . CASSLERGANEKLFF TGCGCCAGCAGCTTGGAGAGGGGAGCAAATGAAAAACTGTTTTTT
. TRBJ2-3 TRBV5-4 . CASSLGQLYTDTQYF TGTGCCAGCAGCCTGGGACAACTATACACAGATACGCAGTATTTT
TRBD2 TRBJ2-1 TRBV19 . CASSTIAGGSYNEQFF TGTGCCAGTAGTACAATAGCGGGGGGTTCCTACAATGAGCAGTTCTTC
TRBD1 TRBJ1-3 TRBV5-5 . CASSLDRGRNTIYF TGTGCCAGCAGCTTGGACAGGGGTCGAAACACCATATATTTT
. TRBJ1-2 TRBV19 few CASSIISALGYTF TGTGCCAGTAGTATAATATCTGCGTTAGGCTACACCTTC
. TRBJ2-5 TRBV21-1 . CASSKVRQSQETQYF TGTGCCAGCAGCAAAGTAAGGCAGAGTCAAGAGACCCAGTACTTC
. TRBJ2-5 TRBV19 . CASKAWAGLETQYF TGTGCCAGTAAAGCCTGGGCGGGTCTAGAGACCCAGTACTTC
. TRBJ2-2 TRBV21-1 once CASSKGGEHTGELFF TGTGCCAGCAGCAAAGGAGGGGAACACACCGGGGAGCTGTTTTTT
. TRBJ2-5 TRBV9 . CASSLEGGLGGQETQYF TGTGCCAGCAGCCTAGAGGGTGGCCTAGGGGGCCAAGAGACCCAGTACTTC
. TRBJ2-5 TRBV6-1 . CASSEADGPIETQYF TGTGCCAGCAGTGAAGCCGACGGCCCGATAGAGACCCAGTACTTC
. TRBJ2-5 TRBV5-1 . CASSLVAGAETQYF TGCGCCAGCAGCTTGGTGGCGGGGGCTGAGACCCAGTACTTC
TRBD2 TRBJ2-3 TRBV2 . CASSPGTSSDTQYF TGTGCCAGCAGTCCCGGGACTAGCTCCGATACGCAGTATTTT